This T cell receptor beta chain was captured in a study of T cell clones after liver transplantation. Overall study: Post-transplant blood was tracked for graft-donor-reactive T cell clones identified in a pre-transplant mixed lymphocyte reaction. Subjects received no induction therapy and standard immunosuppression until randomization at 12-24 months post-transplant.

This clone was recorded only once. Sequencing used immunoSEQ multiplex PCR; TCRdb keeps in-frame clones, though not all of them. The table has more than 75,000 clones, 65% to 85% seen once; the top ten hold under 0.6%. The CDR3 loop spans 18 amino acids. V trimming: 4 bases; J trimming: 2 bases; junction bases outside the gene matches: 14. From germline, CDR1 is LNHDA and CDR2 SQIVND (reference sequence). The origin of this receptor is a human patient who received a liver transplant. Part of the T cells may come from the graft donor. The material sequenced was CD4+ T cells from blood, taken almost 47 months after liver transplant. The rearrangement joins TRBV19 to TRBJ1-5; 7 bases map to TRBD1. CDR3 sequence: CASSTQLSRQGGNQPQHF. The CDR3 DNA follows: TGTGCCAGTAGTACTCAACTCTCTCGACAGGGTGGCAATCAGCCCCAGCATTTT.